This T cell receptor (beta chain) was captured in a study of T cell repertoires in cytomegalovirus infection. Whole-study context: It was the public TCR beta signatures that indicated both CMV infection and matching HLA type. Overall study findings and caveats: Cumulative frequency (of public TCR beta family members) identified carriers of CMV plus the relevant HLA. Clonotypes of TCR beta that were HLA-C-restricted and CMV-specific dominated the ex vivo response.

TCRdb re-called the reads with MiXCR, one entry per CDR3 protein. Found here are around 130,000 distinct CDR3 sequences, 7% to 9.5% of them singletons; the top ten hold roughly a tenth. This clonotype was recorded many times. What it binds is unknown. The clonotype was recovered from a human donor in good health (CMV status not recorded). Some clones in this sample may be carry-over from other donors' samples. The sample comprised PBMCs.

The CDR3 protein is CSADGLAGGRIAYNEQFF. CDR3 in DNA: TGCAGTGCTGACGGACTAGCGGGGGGGCGGATTGCGTACAATGAGCAGTTCTTC. V is TRBV20-1 and J is TRBJ2-1; 15 bases are a match to TRBD2. The CDR3 has 18 amino acids. Germline V CDR1 and CDR2: DFQATT, SNEGSKA (reference sequence). The ends lost 5 bases at V and 4 bases at J; junction bases unmatched: 12.